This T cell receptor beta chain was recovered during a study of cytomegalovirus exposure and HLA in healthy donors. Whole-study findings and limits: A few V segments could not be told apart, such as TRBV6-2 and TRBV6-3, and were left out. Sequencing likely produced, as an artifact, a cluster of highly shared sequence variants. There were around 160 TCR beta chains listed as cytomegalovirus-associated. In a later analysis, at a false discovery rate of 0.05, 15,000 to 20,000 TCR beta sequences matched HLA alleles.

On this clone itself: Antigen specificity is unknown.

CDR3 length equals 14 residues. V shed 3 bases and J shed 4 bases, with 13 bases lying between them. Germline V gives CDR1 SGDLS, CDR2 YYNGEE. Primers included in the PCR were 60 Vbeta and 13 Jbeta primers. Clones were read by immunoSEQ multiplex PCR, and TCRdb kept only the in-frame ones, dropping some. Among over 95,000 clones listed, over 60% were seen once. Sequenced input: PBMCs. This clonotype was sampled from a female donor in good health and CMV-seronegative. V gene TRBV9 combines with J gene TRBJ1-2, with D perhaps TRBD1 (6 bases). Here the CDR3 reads CASSDQQGRYGYTF. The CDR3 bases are TGTGCCAGCAGCGACCAACAGGGTCGCTATGGCTACACCTTC.